This TCR beta chain was identified in a study of blood T cell repertoires in COVID-19. Background on the study: Samples of COVID-19 (acute and convalescent) were obtained from the United States, Italy and Spain. From T cells, B-cell-depleted T cells, or PBMCs came the material, which was cDNA or gDNA.

The authors' processing: Estimation of nucleated cell counts was performed using reference gene primer amplification. Sequenced by immunoSEQ multiplex PCR; TCRdb stores in-frame clones only, minus some. That table gives V, J and clone size, and the DNA gave D and trimming. The sample yields more than 65,000 clones, approximately 79% seen once. The CDR3 covers 15 residues. CDR1 is LNHDA, CDR2 SQIVND, per germline (reference sequence). V gave up 2 bases and J gave up 6 bases, with 11 bases separating them. The sequence was obtained from a man aged 60 to 69 with acute or convalescent COVID-19. The chain combines TRBV19 with TRBJ1-6, with D perhaps TRBD1 (5 bases). The sample consisted of peripheral blood. CDR3 sequence: CASSISQGRNSPLHF. The CDR3 DNA is TGTGCCAGTAGTATATCCCAGGGCCGTAATTCACCCCTCCACTTT.